Listed here are 16 T cell receptor beta chains from one sample, sequenced in a study of cytomegalovirus exposure and HLA in healthy donors. The PCR was carried out with 60 Vbeta primers and 13 Jbeta primers. Generated by immunoSEQ multiplex PCR, the TCRdb table keeps only in-frame clones and is missing some. The table for this sample gives under 200,000 clones. The sample taken for sequencing was PBMCs. These TCRs come from a woman under 30 in good health and CMV-seropositive.

The rearrangement uses TRBV5-6 and TRBJ1-5, with TRBD1 matching over 10 bases. Germline assignment: CDR1 SGHDT and CDR2 YYEEEE. CDR3 length: 16 residues. The trim removed 4 bases at V and 5 bases at J, leaving 9 bases unmatched. CDR3 bases: TGTGCCAGCAGCCTGACCGGGACAGGGGCCCATCAGCCCCAGCATTTT. This encodes CASSLTGTGAHQPQHF.

The genes are TRBV4-3 and TRBJ2-1, with 10 bases aligning to TRBD2. Germline V gene sequence: CDR1 LGHNA, CDR2 YSLEER. Unmatched junction bases numbered 5, after V lost 0 bases and J lost 6 bases. The CDR3 is 16 amino acids. In nucleotides, the CDR3 is TGCGCCAGCAGCCAAGAGACCAGCGGGGGGGCCAATGAGCAGTTCTTC. It translates to CASSQETSGGANEQFF.

J is TRBJ1-1 and V is TRBV19, with 11 bases matching TRBD1. The CDR3 covers 15 residues. Germline V lookup: CDR1 LNHDA, CDR2 SQIVND (reference sequence). V dropped 1 base and J dropped 4; count of bases not matched to a gene: 2. The DNA for the CDR3 is TGTGCCAGTAGTATAGTTGGGACAGGGGGCACTGAAGCTTTCTTT. This codes for CASSIVGTGGTEAFF.

The rearrangement uses TRBV5-1 and TRBJ2-5; 8 bases line up with TRBD1. CDR3 size: 16 residues. CDR1 and CDR2 from the germline V gene are SGHRS and YFSETQ. V shed 2 bases and J 5 bases; nucleotides not matched to a gene: 11. The CDR3 protein is CASSFGERTGKETQYF. CDR3 bases: TGCGCCAGCAGCTTCGGAGAAAGGACAGGGAAGGAGACCCAGTACTTC.

The chain couples TRBV7-8 to TRBJ2-1; 11 positions match TRBD2. Per the germline V gene, CDR1 is SGHVS and CDR2 is FQNEAQ. With V trimmed by 4 bases and J by 0 bases, 2 bases remained unmatched. The CDR3 extends over 16 amino acids. Here the CDR3 reads CASSSLAGDSYNEQFF. CDR3 coding DNA: TGTGCCAGCAGCTCACTAGCGGGGGACTCCTACAATGAGCAGTTCTTC.

The chain uses TRBV30 and TRBJ1-1, with no clear D. CDR1 is GTSNPN and CDR2 is SVGIG in the germline V gene (reference sequence). CDR3 length equals 11 residues. Between the trimmed V and J ends, which lost 2 bases and 3 bases, there was a span of 4 bases. CDR3 bases: TGTGCCTGGAGTCGGGACACTGAAGCTTTCTTT. Translation: CAWSRDTEAFF.

The chain has TRBV10-1 and TRBJ2-1; D not certain. The CDR3 covers 12 residues. V lost 7 bases and J 0 bases, leaving 4 bases between the germline ends. Looked up from germline, CDR1 is WNHNN and CDR2 is SYGVQD (reference sequence). The CDR3 DNA reads as TGCGCCAGCACCAGCTCCTACAATGAGCAGTTCTTC. It is translated as CASTSSYNEQFF.

V gene TRBV5-1 combines with J gene TRBJ2-1; TRBD2 agrees at 8 bases. The V gene end was trimmed by 1 base and the J gene end by 4 bases; junction bases not matched to a gene: 7. This CDR3 has 16 residues. Germline V CDR1 and CDR2: SGHRS, YFSETQ. The CDR3 region is CASSLLSGGQYNEQFF. The CDR3 bases are TGCGCCAGCAGCTTGTTGTCGGGGGGGCAATACAATGAGCAGTTCTTC.

This chain connects TRBV11-2 to TRBJ2-5, with TRBD2 as a possible D gene (5 bases). Trimming took 5 bases from V and 11 from J, leaving 9 bases between them. The CDR3 runs 10 residues. Germline lookup yields CDR1 SGHAT and CDR2 FQNNGV. CDR3 sequence reads: CASSAGLQYF. CDR3 DNA: TGTGCCAGCAGCGCGGGTTTACAGTACTTC.

The DNA for the CDR3 is TGCGCCAGCAGCTACTCCCTAGCGGGGCCCCTAGCCAAAAACATTCAGTACTTC. Encoded protein: CASSYSLAGPLAKNIQYF. The chain recombines TRBV5-1 with TRBJ2-4; 9 nucleotides align to TRBD2. The CDR3 covers 18 residues. Germline V gene sequence: CDR1 SGHRS, CDR2 YFSETQ. Unmatched junction bases numbered 10, after V lost 3 bases and J lost 0 bases.

CDR3 loop: CSVGDSEEKVNEQFF. The CDR3 DNA reads as TGCAGCGTGGGGGACTCCGAGGAAAAAGTCAATGAGCAGTTCTTC. The chain links TRBV29-1 to TRBJ2-1, with D possibly matching TRBD2 (6 bases). This CDR3 region has 15 residues. Trimming removed 6 bases at V and 6 bases at J, with 21 bases between. CDR1 is SQVTM, CDR2 ANQGSEA, per germline.

This chain connects TRBV4-2 to TRBJ1-4, with D possibly matching TRBD1 (5 bases). The CDR3 length is 15 residues. Trimming took off 4 bases at V and 2 bases at J, with 11 bases between the two ends. Germline lookup yields CDR1 LGHNA and CDR2 YNFKEQ. The CDR3 sequence is CASSPSGTTNEKLFF. Here the CDR3 DNA reads TGTGCCAGCAGCCCCTCCGGGACTACTAATGAAAAACTGTTTTTT.

The J gene is TRBJ2-7, the V gene TRBV13; 11 bases line up with TRBD1. V shed 5 bases, J shed 0 bases, and the junction held 6 bases outside the gene matches. The CDR3 runs 16 residues. Per the germline V gene, CDR1 is PRHDT and CDR2 is FYEKMQ (reference sequence). The DNA of the CDR3 is TGTGCCAGCAGCATCCTCGGGACAGGGGGCTCCTACGAGCAGTACTTC. It translates to CASSILGTGGSYEQYF.

The chain employs TRBV16 and TRBJ2-6, with TRBD1 identical over 9 bases. This CDR3 has 16 residues. V lost 4 bases to trimming and J lost 2 bases; unmatched junction nucleotides: 3. The germline CDR1 and CDR2 sequences are KGHSY and FQNENV. The CDR3 sequence is CASSRWTGAGANVLTF. The CDR3 nucleotides are TGTGCCAGCAGCCGATGGACAGGGGCTGGGGCCAACGTCCTGACTTTC.

The gene calls are TRBV6-1 and TRBJ2-7; D is unclear. The CDR3 spans 13 residues. V lost 0 bases to trimming and J lost 8 bases, with 11 bases between them. CDR1 is MNHNS, CDR2 SASEGT, per germline. CDR3 nucleotide sequence: TGTGCCAGCAGTGAAGCTGGGCAGTTCAAGCAGTACTTC. Protein product: CASSEAGQFKQYF.

V is TRBV19 and J is TRBJ2-1, with TRBD2 matching 7 bases. The CDR3 totals 13 residues. Per germline, CDR1 LNHDA and CDR2 SQIVND (reference sequence). V shed 6 bases and J 6 bases; nucleotides not matched to a gene: 5. The chain's CDR3 is CASRRENGNEQFF. The CDR3 DNA reads as TGTGCCAGTAGGCGGGAGAATGGCAATGAGCAGTTCTTC.